These 18 T cell receptor beta chains were sequenced from one sample in a study of cytomegalovirus exposure and HLA in healthy donors. Primers for the PCR totalled 60 Vbeta and 13 Jbeta. Sequenced by immunoSEQ multiplex PCR; TCRdb stores in-frame clones only, minus some. In the table there are 140,000 to 150,000 clones, over 55% of which are singletons. Sample: PBMCs. These receptors were obtained from a man between 35 and 55 years old in good health and CMV-seronegative.

The V and J genes are TRBV19 and TRBJ2-7; D perhaps matches TRBD2 (6 bases). Germline CDR1 LNHDA, CDR2 SQIVND (reference sequence). The CDR3 is 15 amino acids. V was pared by 3 bases and J by 0 bases, with 12 bases between. This CDR3 is CASSIRGGSSYEQYF. CDR3 nucleotides: TGTGCCAGTAGTATTAGGGGAGGAAGCTCCTACGAGCAGTACTTC.

The CDR3 DNA sequence: TGTGCCAGTAGCCGACTAGCGGGAGTCCAAGAGACCCAGTACTTC. Translating gives CASSRLAGVQETQYF. V is TRBV19 and J is TRBJ2-5; 12 bases map to TRBD2. Trimming removed 6 bases from V and 1 base from J; junction bases left unmatched: 3. CDR1 and CDR2 (germline): LNHDA, SQIVND (reference sequence). There are 15 residues in the CDR3. Filled out from reference TRBV19 and TRBJ2-5, the complete variable domain reads DGGITQSPKYLFRKEGQNVTLSCEQNLNHDAMYWYRQDPGQGLRLIYYSQIVNDFQKGDIAEGYSVSREKKESFPLTVTSAQKNPTAFYLCASSRLAGVQETQYFGPGTRLLVL.

The chain is built from TRBV27 and TRBJ1-1, with D possibly matching TRBD1 (6 bases). Trimming shortened V by 2 bases and J by 0 bases, and 16 bases separated the two germline ends. This CDR3 has 17 amino acids. CDR1 is MNHEY, CDR2 SMNVEV, per germline (reference sequence). The DNA for the CDR3 is TGTGCCAGCAGTTTACACGGGCAGGGGTTAATGAACACTGAAGCTTTCTTT. As protein: CASSLHGQGLMNTEAFF.

The chain carries TRBV27 and TRBJ2-3, with TRBD2 identical over 8 bases. This CDR3 has 13 residues. V dropped 7 bases and J dropped 11; count of bases not matched to a gene: 11. The germline V gene has CDR1 MNHEY and CDR2 SMNVEV (reference sequence). The CDR3 coding sequence is TGTGCCAGCATGGGTAGCGGGACAATCGTGCAGTATTTT. It yields the protein CASMGSGTIVQYF.

The chain combines TRBV4-2 with TRBJ2-3, with a weak D call TRBD2 (6 bases). Deletions cut 3 bases from V and 7 bases from J, with 14 bases between. This CDR3 region has 14 residues. Germline V gene sequence: CDR1 LGHNA, CDR2 YNFKEQ. The CDR3 here is CASSQGGEENTQYF. The CDR3 DNA is TGTGCCAGCAGCCAGGGCGGGGAGGAGAATACGCAGTATTTT.

V and J are TRBV11-2 and TRBJ2-3; 12 bases are a match to TRBD2. Germline lookup yields CDR1 SGHAT and CDR2 FQNNGV. V shed 3 bases and J 5 bases; nucleotides not matched to a gene: 0. The CDR3 covers 14 residues. The CDR3 sequence is CASSLGLAGDTQYF. The CDR3 coding sequence is TGTGCCAGCAGCTTGGGACTAGCGGGAGATACGCAGTATTTT. Filled out from reference TRBV11-2 and TRBJ2-3, the complete variable domain reads EAGVAQSPRYKIIEKRQSVAFWCNPISGHATLYWYQQILGQGPKLLIQFQNNGVVDDSQLPKDRFSAERLKGVDSTLKIQPAKLEDSAVYLCASSLGLAGDTQYFGPGTRLTVL.

J is TRBJ2-5 and V is TRBV10-1; 9 positions match TRBD2. V shed 0 bases and J 2 bases; nucleotides not matched to a gene: 4. This CDR3 region has 16 residues. Germline-derived CDR1 and CDR2 are WNHNN and SYGVQD (reference sequence). CDR3 in DNA: TGCGCCAGCAGTGAGTCTGCGACTAGCGGACAAGAGACCCAGTACTTC. Protein sequence: CASSESATSGQETQYF.

The chain combines TRBV4-1 with TRBJ2-7; no clear D gene. This CDR3 spans 13 amino acids. Germline values: CDR1 MGHRA, CDR2 YSYEKL. V was clipped by 0 bases and J by 3 bases, with 6 bases between them. The CDR3 nucleotides are TGCGCCAGCAGCCAAGAGATCAGCTACGAGCAGTACTTC. It yields the protein CASSQEISYEQYF.

V gene TRBV11-2 combines with J gene TRBJ1-4; no reliable D call. Germline V lookup: CDR1 SGHAT, CDR2 FQNNGV. Between the trimmed V and J ends, which lost 4 bases and 2 bases, there was a span of 8 bases. CDR3 size: 14 residues. The CDR3 region has the DNA TGTGCCAGCAGCTCGCAGGTGACTAATGAAAAACTGTTTTTT. This encodes CASSSQVTNEKLFF.

This chain joins TRBV10-3 and TRBJ2-7; 9 bases match TRBD2. Per germline, CDR1 ENHRY and CDR2 SYGVKD. The CDR3 sequence is 16 residues long. V dropped 1 base and J dropped 6; count of bases not matched to a gene: 10. The DNA of the CDR3 is TGTGCCATCAGTGAGTGGGAGGGCCCAGCGGGGGGCGAGCAGTACTTC. The encoded protein is CAISEWEGPAGGEQYF.

V and J are TRBV7-2 and TRBJ1-1; 7 positions agree with TRBD1. Germline CDR1 SGHTA, CDR2 FQGNSA. Unmatched junction bases numbered 7, after V lost 5 bases and J lost 1 base. The CDR3 spans 15 residues. The CDR3 DNA sequence: TGTGCCAGCAGCGTTGCTGGGACAGCGAACACTGAAGCTTTCTTT. Protein: CASSVAGTANTEAFF.

The V gene is TRBV15, the J gene TRBJ1-4; TRBD1 matches 7 bases. J lost 3 bases, V lost 3 bases, and 4 bases had no gene match. This CDR3 comprises 15 residues. Germline V gene sequence: CDR1 LNHNV, CDR2 YYDKDF (reference sequence). CDR3 DNA sequence: TGTGCCACCAGCAGGCCGGGACAGCCTAATGAAAAACTGTTTTTT. As protein: CATSRPGQPNEKLFF.

This clone was counted only a few times. This rearrangement joins TRBV5-6 to TRBJ1-5, with D perhaps matching TRBD1 (5 bases). This CDR3 contains 13 residues. Trimming stripped 4 bases from V and 7 bases from J, with 12 bases between. CDR1 and CDR2 (germline): SGHDT, YYEEEE. Here the CDR3 reads CASSTTQGQPQHF. In DNA, the CDR3 is TGTGCCAGCAGCACAACCCAGGGACAGCCCCAGCATTTT.

The V and J genes are TRBV5-1 and TRBJ2-5; 8 bases agree with TRBD2. The CDR3 runs to 16 residues. The germline gives CDR1 SGHRS, CDR2 YFSETQ. J lost 1 base, V lost 0 bases, and 5 bases had no gene match. CDR3 nucleotides: TGCGCCAGCAGCTTGGTTGGTAGCGGGGCCCAAGAGACCCAGTACTTC. Amino acids: CASSLVGSGAQETQYF.

V and J are TRBV5-1 and TRBJ1-1; maybe TRBD1 (6 bases). Trimming removed 4 bases from V and 6 bases from J, with 19 bases in between. The CDR3 consists of 15 residues. Germline-derived CDR1 and CDR2 are SGHRS and YFSETQ. The CDR3 DNA follows: TGCGCCAGCAGCCATTCTGGGGGGGCTCTAGCTGAAGCTTTCTTT. It yields the protein CASSHSGGALAEAFF. The entire variable domain, with the rest obtained from reference TRBV5-1 and TRBJ1-1, is as follows: KAGVTQTPRYLIKTRGQQVTLSCSPISGHRSVSWYQQTPGQGLQFLFEYFSETQRNKGNFPGRFSGRQFSNSRSEMNVSTLELGDSALYLCASSHSGGALAEAFFGQGTRLTVV.

V usage is TRBV5-1 and J usage is TRBJ1-2; maybe TRBD1 (5 bases). This CDR3 spans 13 amino acids. CDR1 is SGHRS and CDR2 is YFSETQ in the germline V gene. The germline V and J ends were trimmed by 0 bases and 3 bases, with 6 bases remaining between them. CDR3 loop: CASSLARDYGYTF. Written as DNA, the CDR3 is TGCGCCAGCAGCTTGGCCAGGGACTATGGCTACACCTTC.

Concerning this clone itself: An end of the junction differs from the germline gene, which may be a read error. The chain combines TRBV6-5 with TRBJ1-1; a possible D gene is TRBD1 (6 bases). Germline V CDR1 and CDR2: MNHEY, SVGAGI. The CDR3 spans 14 residues. In DNA form, the CDR3 reads TGTGCCAGCAGCCCAGGGGTGACGAACCCTGAAGCTTTCTTT. Its protein is CASSPGVTNPEAFF.

In DNA form, the CDR3 reads TGTGCCAGCACCCCGACCCCGGGACAGTTTACTGAAGCTTTCTTT. Amino acid sequence: CASTPTPGQFTEAFF. The chain links TRBV6-4 to TRBJ1-1; 7 nucleotides agree with TRBD1. J gave up 5 bases and V 7 bases, and 13 bases lay outside the gene matches. CDR1 is MRHNA, CDR2 SNTAGT, per germline. CDR3 length: 15 residues.